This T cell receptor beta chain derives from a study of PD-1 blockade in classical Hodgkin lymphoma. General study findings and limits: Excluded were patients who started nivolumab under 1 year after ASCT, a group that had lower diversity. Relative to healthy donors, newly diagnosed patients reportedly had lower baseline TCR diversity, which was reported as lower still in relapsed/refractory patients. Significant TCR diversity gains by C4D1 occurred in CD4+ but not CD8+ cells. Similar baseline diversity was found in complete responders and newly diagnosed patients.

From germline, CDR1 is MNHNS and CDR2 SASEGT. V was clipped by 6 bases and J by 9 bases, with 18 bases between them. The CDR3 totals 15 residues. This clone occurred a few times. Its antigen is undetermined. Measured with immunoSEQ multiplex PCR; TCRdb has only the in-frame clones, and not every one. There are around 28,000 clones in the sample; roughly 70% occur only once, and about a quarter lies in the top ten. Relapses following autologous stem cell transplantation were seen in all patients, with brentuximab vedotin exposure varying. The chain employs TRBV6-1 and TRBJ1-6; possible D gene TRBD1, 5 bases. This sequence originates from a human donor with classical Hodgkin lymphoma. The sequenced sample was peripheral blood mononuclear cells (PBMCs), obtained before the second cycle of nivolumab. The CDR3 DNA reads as TGTGCCAGCAGCTCAGAGGGGTTAATGGCTTCACCCCTCCACTTT. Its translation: CASSSEGLMASPLHF.